Detailed here is one T cell receptor beta chain. This sample was taken from a study of blood T cell repertoires in COVID-19. Study summary: Samples came from the United States, Italy and Spain, spanning acute and convalescent COVID-19. T cells, B-cell-depleted T cells, or PBMCs provided the cDNA or gDNA that served as material.

How the authors handled the data: Amplification with reference gene primers provided the estimates of nucleated cell counts. Sequencing used immunoSEQ multiplex PCR; TCRdb keeps in-frame clones, though not all of them. V and J calls and clone size are those listed in that table; D and trimming were worked out from the DNA. Among around 100,000 clones, roughly 85% were seen once, and the ten largest hold around a third. The sample comprised peripheral blood. The TCR was taken from a man in his 70s with active or convalescent COVID-19.

The CDR3 sequence: CASSQGSAGALGELFF. CDR3 DNA sequence: TGTGCCAGCAGCCAAGGTTCCGCGGGGGCCCTCGGGGAGCTGTTTTTT. The V and J genes are TRBV3-1 (or the pseudogene TRBV3-2) and TRBJ2-2; the D gene is possibly TRBD2 (7 bases). Trimming pared 1 base from V and 7 bases from J, leaving 16 bases between. The CDR3 totals 16 residues. Germline V gene lookup returns CDR1 LGHDT and CDR2 YNNKEL (reference sequence).